This entry concerns a single TCR beta chain. Assay: immunoSEQ multiplex PCR; the TCRdb copy retains only in-frame clones and omits some. The sample contains tens of thousands of clones, approximately 84% of which appear only once. These data come from a study of control samples from healthy donors and cancer patients. The source is a man between 65 and 85 years old with lung cancer. Sequences were obtained from PBMCs.

The CDR3 DNA reads as TGTGCCAGCAGTTACTTTGGACAGGGGGCAGGCGAGCAGTACTTC. Translating gives CASSYFGQGAGEQYF. The chain recombines TRBV6-2 or TRBV6-3 with TRBJ2-7; TRBD1 aligns across 11 bases. Trimming at V came to 1 base and at J to 6 bases, leaving 5 bases not matched to a gene. This CDR3 contains 15 residues. From germline, CDR1 is MNHEY and CDR2 SVGEGT.